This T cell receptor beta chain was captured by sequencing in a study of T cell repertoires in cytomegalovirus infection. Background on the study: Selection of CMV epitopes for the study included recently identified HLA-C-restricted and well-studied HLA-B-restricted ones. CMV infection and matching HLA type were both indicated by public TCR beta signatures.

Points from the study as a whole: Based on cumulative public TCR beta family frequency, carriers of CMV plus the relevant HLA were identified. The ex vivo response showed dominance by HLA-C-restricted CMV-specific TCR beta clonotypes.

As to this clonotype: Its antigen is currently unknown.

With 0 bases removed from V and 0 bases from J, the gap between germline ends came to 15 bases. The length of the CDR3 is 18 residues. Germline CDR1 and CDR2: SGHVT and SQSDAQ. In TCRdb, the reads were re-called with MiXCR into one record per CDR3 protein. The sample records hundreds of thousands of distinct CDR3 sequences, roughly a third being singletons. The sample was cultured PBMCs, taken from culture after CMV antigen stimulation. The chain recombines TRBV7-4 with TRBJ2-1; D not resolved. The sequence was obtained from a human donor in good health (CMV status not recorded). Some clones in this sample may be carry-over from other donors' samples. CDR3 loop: CASSLAKAARSSYNEQFF. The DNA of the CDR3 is TGTGCCAGCAGCTTAGCGAAGGCAGCCAGGAGCTCCTACAATGAGCAGTTCTTC.